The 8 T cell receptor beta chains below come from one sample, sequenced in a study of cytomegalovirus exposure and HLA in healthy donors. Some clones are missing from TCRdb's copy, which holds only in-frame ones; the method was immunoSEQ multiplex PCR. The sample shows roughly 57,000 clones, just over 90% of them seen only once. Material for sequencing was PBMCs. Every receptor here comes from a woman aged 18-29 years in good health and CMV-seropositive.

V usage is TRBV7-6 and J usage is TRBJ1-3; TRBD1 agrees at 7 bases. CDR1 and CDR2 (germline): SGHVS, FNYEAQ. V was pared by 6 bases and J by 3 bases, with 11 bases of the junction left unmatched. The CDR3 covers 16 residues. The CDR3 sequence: CASSKLGQANGNTIYF. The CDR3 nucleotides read TGTGCCAGCAGTAAACTCGGACAGGCGAATGGAAACACCATATATTTT.

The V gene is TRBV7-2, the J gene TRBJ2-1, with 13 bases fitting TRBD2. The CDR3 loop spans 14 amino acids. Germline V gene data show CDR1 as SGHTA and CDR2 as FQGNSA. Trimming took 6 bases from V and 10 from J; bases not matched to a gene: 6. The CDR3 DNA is TGTGCCAGCAGGCGGACTAGCGGGGGAGTAGAGCAGTTCTTC. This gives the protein CASRRTSGGVEQFF.

CDR3 sequence reads: CASSLVGQNSFYNEQFF. Written as DNA, the CDR3 is TGTGCCAGCAGCTTAGTGGGACAAAATTCGTTCTACAATGAGCAGTTCTTC. The chain recombines TRBV7-2 with TRBJ2-1; D perhaps matches TRBD1 (6 bases). CDR1 is SGHTA, CDR2 FQGNSA, per germline. This CDR3 has 17 residues. V was trimmed by 1 base and J by 3 bases, leaving 16 bases between them.

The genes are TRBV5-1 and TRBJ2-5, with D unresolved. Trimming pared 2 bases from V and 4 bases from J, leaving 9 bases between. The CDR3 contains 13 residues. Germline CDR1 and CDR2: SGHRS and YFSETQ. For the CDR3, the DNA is TGCGCCAGCAGCTTTTTCGTAGCAGAGACCCAGTACTTC. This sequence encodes CASSFFVAETQYF.

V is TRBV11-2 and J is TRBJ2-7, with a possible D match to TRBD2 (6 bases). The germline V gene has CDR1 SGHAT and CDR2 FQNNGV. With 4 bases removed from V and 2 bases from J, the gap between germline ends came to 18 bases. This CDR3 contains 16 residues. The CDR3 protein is CASSSIRWRTTYEQYF. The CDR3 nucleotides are TGTGCCAGCAGCTCAATAAGGTGGAGGACTACCTACGAGCAGTACTTC.

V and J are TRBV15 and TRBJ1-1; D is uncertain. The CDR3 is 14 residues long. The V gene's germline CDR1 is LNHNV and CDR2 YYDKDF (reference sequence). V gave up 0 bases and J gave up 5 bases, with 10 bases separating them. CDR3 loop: CATSRDKFRTEAFF. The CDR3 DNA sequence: TGTGCCACCAGCAGAGATAAATTCCGGACTGAAGCTTTCTTT.

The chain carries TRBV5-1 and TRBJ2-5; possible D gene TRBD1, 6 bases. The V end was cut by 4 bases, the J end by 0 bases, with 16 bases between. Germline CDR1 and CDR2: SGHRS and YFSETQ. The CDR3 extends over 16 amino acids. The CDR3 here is CASSPFDRPNQETQYF. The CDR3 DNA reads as TGCGCCAGCAGCCCGTTCGACAGGCCCAACCAAGAGACCCAGTACTTC.

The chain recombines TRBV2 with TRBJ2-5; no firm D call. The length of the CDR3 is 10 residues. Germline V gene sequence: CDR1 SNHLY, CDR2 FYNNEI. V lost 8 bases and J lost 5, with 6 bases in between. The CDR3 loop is CASELETQYF. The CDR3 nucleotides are TGTGCCAGCGAACTGGAGACCCAGTACTTC.